These 23 T cell receptor beta chains originate from one sample sequenced in a study of radiotherapy plus CTLA-4 blockade in lung cancer. Clones were read by immunoSEQ multiplex PCR, and TCRdb kept only the in-frame ones, dropping some. The repertoire holds tens of thousands of clones, with around 86% as singletons. Material: peripheral blood, obtained from a patient treated with radiotherapy plus ipilimumab. These TCRs come from a human donor with non-small cell lung cancer that progressed on radiotherapy plus ipilimumab.

The chain recombines TRBV6-5 with TRBJ1-2, with D hard to call. The CDR3 length is 14 residues. Germline CDR1 is MNHEY and CDR2 is SVGAGI. V lost 0 bases and J lost 4, with 9 bases in between. CDR3 amino acids: CASSYSTWVYGYTF. The CDR3 nucleotides read TGTGCCAGCAGTTACTCGACCTGGGTCTATGGCTACACCTTC.

V and J are TRBV5-8 and TRBJ2-2; unclear D gene. The CDR3 extends over 13 amino acids. V lost 0 bases and J lost 7, with 7 bases in between. The germline CDR1 and CDR2 sequences are SGHTS and YDEGEE. As DNA, the CDR3 is TGTGCCAGCAGCTTGGGGAAGTTCGGGGAGCTGTTTTTT. Translation gives CASSLGKFGELFF.

V is TRBV5-1 and J is TRBJ1-2; tentative D call: TRBD1 (6 bases). Germline values: CDR1 SGHRS, CDR2 YFSETQ. Trimming shortened V by 3 bases and J by 8 bases, and 17 bases separated the two germline ends. The length of the CDR3 is 14 residues. The CDR3 region is CASSSNGGQRGYTF. Here the CDR3 DNA reads TGCGCCAGCAGCTCGAATGGGGGACAACGAGGCTACACCTTC.

This chain uses TRBV11-3 with TRBJ2-1; D is perhaps TRBD1 (6 bases). Trimming stripped 0 bases from V and 3 bases from J, with 6 bases between. The CDR3 has 14 residues. CDR1 and CDR2 (germline): SGHNT, YENEEA. CDR3 nucleotides: TGTGCCAGCAGCTTAGACAGGGGCTACAATGAGCAGTTCTTC. This encodes CASSLDRGYNEQFF.

This chain links TRBV4-1 with TRBJ2-5, with 11 positions matching TRBD2. The germline CDR1 and CDR2 sequences are MGHRA and YSYEKL. J was trimmed by 1 base and V by 1 base; bases with no gene match: 2. The CDR3 contains 16 residues. CDR3 protein: CASSQVLAGGQETQYF. The CDR3 nucleotides read TGCGCCAGCAGCCAAGTCCTAGCGGGGGGCCAAGAGACCCAGTACTTC.

This clone was recorded only once. This rearrangement joins TRBV2 to TRBJ1-3; D uncertain. Between the trimmed V and J ends, which lost 0 bases and 4 bases, there was a span of 7 bases. The length of the CDR3 is 14 residues. Germline CDR1 is SNHLY and CDR2 is FYNNEI. The CDR3 bases are TGTGCCAGCAGTGAAGCGCTGCGGGGAAACACCATATATTTT. Translation gives CASSEALRGNTIYF.

This chain connects TRBV15 to TRBJ2-3, with D possibly being TRBD2 (6 bases). V dropped 6 bases and J dropped 1 base, with 14 bases sitting between them. CDR3 length equals 15 residues. Germline lookup yields CDR1 LNHNV and CDR2 YYDKDF (reference sequence). The CDR3 sequence: CATRKGLTGTDTQYF. As DNA, the CDR3 is TGTGCCACCAGGAAGGGACTCACGGGCACAGATACGCAGTATTTT.

This sequence joins TRBV7-8 and TRBJ2-1; TRBD1 matches 12 bases. The CDR3 loop spans 14 amino acids. V lost 5 bases and J lost 9; bases outside the gene matches: 5. Germline CDR1 SGHVS, CDR2 FQNEAQ. The CDR3 region has the DNA TGTGCCAGCAGCGGGGGACAGGGGGCAAGTGAGCAGTTCTTC. It encodes CASSGGQGASEQFF.

The CDR3 reads CASSQPGTSAYEQYF. The CDR3 DNA is TGCGCCAGCAGCCAACCAGGGACATCAGCCTACGAGCAGTACTTC. The chain carries TRBV4-1 and TRBJ2-7; D might be TRBD1 (6 bases). The CDR3 runs 15 residues. In germline, CDR1 is MGHRA, CDR2 YSYEKL. The V gene lost 2 bases and the J gene lost 2 bases, with 13 bases spanning the gap.

The V gene is TRBV9, the J gene TRBJ1-6; D is ambiguous. With 3 bases removed from V and 4 bases from J, the gap between germline ends came to 8 bases. In germline, CDR1 is SGDLS, CDR2 YYNGEE. The CDR3 consists of 14 residues. As DNA, the CDR3 is TGTGCCAGCAGCGGCAGGAATTATAATTCACCCCTCCACTTT. Residues: CASSGRNYNSPLHF. The variable domain in full, completed from reference TRBV9 and TRBJ1-6, reads DSGVTQTPKHLITATGQRVTLRCSPRSGDLSVYWYQQSLDQGLQFLIQYYNGEERAKGNILERFSAQQFPDLHSELNLSSLELGDSALYFCASSGRNYNSPLHFGNGTRLTVT.

J is TRBJ2-2 and V is TRBV9; D is perhaps TRBD1 (6 bases). The CDR3 is 15 residues long. V lost 0 bases and J lost 4, with 10 bases in between. Germline CDR1 SGDLS, CDR2 YYNGEE. The CDR3 sequence is CASSVDQGPTGELFF. The CDR3 DNA reads as TGTGCCAGCAGCGTAGACCAGGGGCCCACCGGGGAGCTGTTTTTT. Drawing the rest from reference TRBV9 and TRBJ2-2, the complete variable domain is DSGVTQTPKHLITATGQRVTLRCSPRSGDLSVYWYQQSLDQGLQFLIQYYNGEERAKGNILERFSAQQFPDLHSELNLSSLELGDSALYFCASSVDQGPTGELFFGEGSRLTVL.

As regards this clone: A junction boundary mismatches the germline segment, possibly from a read error. The chain uses TRBV13 and TRBJ2-6, with a weak D call TRBD1 (6 bases). This CDR3 spans 15 amino acids. Germline V gene lookup returns CDR1 PRHDT and CDR2 FYEKMQ (reference sequence). CDR3 sequence reads: CANSLTGSGANVLTF. The DNA of the CDR3 is TGTGCCAACAGCTTAACAGGGTCTGGGGCCAACGTCCTGACTTTC.

V and J are TRBV5-6 and TRBJ1-2; TRBD1 is a possible D gene (5 bases). Germline CDR1 and CDR2: SGHDT and YYEEEE. The CDR3 length is 16 residues. V shed 1 base and J shed 0 bases, with 13 bases lying between them. CDR3 in amino acids: CASSLFWGRTNYGYTF. The CDR3 DNA reads TGTGCCAGCAGCTTGTTTTGGGGGAGGACTAACTATGGCTACACCTTC.

The V and J genes are TRBV11-3 and TRBJ2-2; 9 bases fit TRBD2. Germline lookup yields CDR1 SGHNT and CDR2 YENEEA. The CDR3 consists of 16 residues. V lost 1 base to trimming and J lost 5 bases; unmatched junction nucleotides: 5. The CDR3: CASSLGPLAGTGELFF. The CDR3 DNA reads TGTGCCAGCAGCTTAGGGCCCCTAGCGGGAACCGGGGAGCTGTTTTTT.

This chain joins TRBV27 and TRBJ2-7, with D maybe TRBD2 (5 bases). The CDR3 has 13 amino acids. V was shortened by 1 base and J by 4 bases, with 8 bases between the two germline ends. Germline-derived CDR1 and CDR2 are MNHEY and SMNVEV (reference sequence). The CDR3, as DNA: TGTGCCAGCAGTTTATGGGGAGCTTACGAGCAGTACTTC. The encoded protein is CASSLWGAYEQYF.

This chain uses TRBV7-2 with TRBJ2-5; 11 bases fit TRBD2. The V and J ends lost 3 bases and 1 base, in that order; junction bases with no gene match: 1. The V gene's germline CDR1 is SGHTA and CDR2 FQGNSA. The CDR3 covers 15 residues. This chain's CDR3 is CASSLGLAVQETQYF. The CDR3 coding sequence is TGTGCCAGCAGCTTGGGACTAGCGGTCCAAGAGACCCAGTACTTC.

The chain uses TRBV10-3 and TRBJ2-7, with TRBD2 matching 12 bases. Germline V gene data show CDR1 as ENHRY and CDR2 as SYGVKD. This CDR3 has 14 amino acids. Trimming removed 6 bases from V and 7 bases from J; junction bases left unmatched: 7. CDR3 coding DNA: TGTGCCATCAGCCCCGGGACTAGCGGGTTAGAGCAGTACTTC. It yields the protein CAISPGTSGLEQYF.

The chain combines TRBV7-2 with TRBJ1-1; D is perhaps TRBD1 (5 bases). The CDR3 has 12 residues. Germline assignment: CDR1 SGHTA and CDR2 FQGNSA. The germline V and J ends were trimmed by 3 bases and 7 bases, with 9 bases remaining between them. The CDR3 region has the DNA TGTGCCAGCAGCTTGGGGGTTGGTGAAGCTTTCTTT. As protein: CASSLGVGEAFF.

V gene TRBV19 combines with J gene TRBJ2-3; TRBD2 might be the D (6 bases). Trimming took off 6 bases at V and 3 bases at J, with 13 bases between the two ends. Looked up from germline, CDR1 is LNHDA and CDR2 is SQIVND (reference sequence). The CDR3 extends over 14 amino acids. CDR3 region: CASRSLGGTDTQYF. The DNA for the CDR3 is TGTGCCAGTAGATCTCTGGGGGGAACAGATACGCAGTATTTT.

This clone has a single count. CDR3 amino acids: CASSQAPGLGQPQHF. CDR3 DNA: TGCGCCAGCAGCCAAGCCCCGGGGCTTGGACAGCCCCAGCATTTT. The V and J genes are TRBV4-3 and TRBJ1-5, with a weak D call TRBD1 (5 bases). V gave up 1 base and J gave up 7 bases, with 14 bases separating them. Germline V lookup: CDR1 LGHNA, CDR2 YSLEER. The CDR3 is 15 residues long.

The chain employs TRBV5-4 and TRBJ1-5; 8 nucleotides agree with TRBD1. Germline CDR1 is SGHNT and CDR2 is YYREEE (reference sequence). The CDR3 runs 15 residues. V gave up 3 bases and J gave up 4 bases; unmatched junction bases: 6. CDR3 DNA sequence: TGTGCCAGCAGCTGGGGGGGGACAGGAAATCAGCCCCAGCATTTT. Translation gives CASSWGGTGNQPQHF.

The chain recombines TRBV7-6 with TRBJ2-3; D possibly uses TRBD1 or TRBD2 (5 bases each). Trimming pared 4 bases from V and 1 base from J, leaving 12 bases between. This CDR3 has 15 amino acids. Germline V lookup: CDR1 SGHVS, CDR2 FNYEAQ. The CDR3 nucleotides are TGTGCCAGCAGCTGGGGGTGGCATGGCACAGATACGCAGTATTTT. Protein sequence: CASSWGWHGTDTQYF.

The chain combines TRBV14 with TRBJ2-5, with D possibly being TRBD1 (5 bases). The CDR3 sequence is 15 residues long. Germline V gives CDR1 SGHDN, CDR2 FVKESK. The germline V and J ends were trimmed by 1 base and 10 bases, with 19 bases remaining between them. This chain's CDR3 is CASSQVGMGQGSQYF. The CDR3 coding sequence is TGTGCCAGCAGCCAAGTGGGAATGGGGCAGGGCAGCCAGTACTTC. The full variable domain, rest sourced from reference TRBV14 and TRBJ2-5, is EAGVTQFPSHSVIEKGQTVTLRCDPISGHDNLYWYRRVMGKEIKFLLHFVKESKQDESGMPNNRFLAERTGGTYSTLKVQPAELEDSGVYFCASSQVGMGQGSQYFGPGTRLLVL.